The subject of this entry is one T cell receptor (beta chain). It was with 60 Vbeta and 13 Jbeta primers that the PCR ran. Clones were read by immunoSEQ multiplex PCR, and TCRdb kept only the in-frame ones, dropping some. The sample lists approximately 280,000 clones; about nine tenths were seen once. The trim removed 1 base at V and 4 bases at J, leaving 7 bases unmatched. Germline CDR1 and CDR2: SGHNT and YENEEA. The CDR3 contains 17 residues. The data originate from a study of cytomegalovirus exposure and HLA in healthy donors. Overall study: Earlier, fewer than 140 million unique TCR beta sequences were recovered from 200 million or so T cells by an analysis.

All donors participated as healthy donors of bone marrow. The receptor comes from a man aged 35 to 55 in good health and CMV-seropositive. V and J are TRBV11-3 and TRBJ2-5; 12 nucleotides line up with TRBD2. Source material: PBMCs. The CDR3 nucleotides read TGTGCCAGCAGCTTAGGCCTAGCGGGAGGGGGACGAGAGACCCAGTACTTC. Protein product: CASSLGLAGGGRETQYF.